This entry concerns a single T cell receptor (beta chain). These data come from a study of blood T cell repertoires in COVID-19. Using immunoSEQ multiplex PCR, the repertoire was profiled, and TCRdb retains in-frame clones only, with some absent. The repertoire has about 190,000 clones, 70% to 80% of them found once; the top ten carry about 13%. From germline, CDR1 is LGHNT and CDR2 FRNRAP. This CDR3 is built from 13 residues. The ends were cut back, 6 bases at V and 0 bases at J, with 8 bases in the middle. J is TRBJ1-1 and V is TRBV12-5; D not certain. Sample: peripheral blood. The source is a man between 50 and 59 years old who had recovered from COVID-19. The CDR3 DNA is TGTGCTAGTGGACGCGCCTTGAACACTGAAGCTTTCTTT. It translates to CASGRALNTEAFF.